The T cell receptor beta chain described here comes from a study of blood T cell repertoires in COVID-19. The protocol was immunoSEQ multiplex PCR, while the TCRdb copy is restricted to in-frame clones and leaves out a portion. The sample records about 140,000 clones, more than 80% being singletons. In germline, CDR1 is MDHEN, CDR2 SYDVKM. V lost 2 bases and J lost 1, with 17 bases in between. The CDR3 loop spans 17 amino acids. This clone was recorded once. The age range of participants was 18 to 89 years, with residence in approximately 25 US areas. Participants' reported clinical history set cohort assignment.

Sequencing was done on a sample of PBMCs or T cells enriched from blood (not recorded which). The chain joins TRBV28 to TRBJ1-1; weak D call: TRBD1 (5 bases). This receptor was obtained from a woman between 18 and 29 years old who had been exposed to COVID-19. The CDR3 DNA is TGTGCCAGCAGTTTACTTCTCGGGGGTGTGGGGAACACTGAAGCTTTCTTT. Translating it yields CASSLLLGGVGNTEAFF.